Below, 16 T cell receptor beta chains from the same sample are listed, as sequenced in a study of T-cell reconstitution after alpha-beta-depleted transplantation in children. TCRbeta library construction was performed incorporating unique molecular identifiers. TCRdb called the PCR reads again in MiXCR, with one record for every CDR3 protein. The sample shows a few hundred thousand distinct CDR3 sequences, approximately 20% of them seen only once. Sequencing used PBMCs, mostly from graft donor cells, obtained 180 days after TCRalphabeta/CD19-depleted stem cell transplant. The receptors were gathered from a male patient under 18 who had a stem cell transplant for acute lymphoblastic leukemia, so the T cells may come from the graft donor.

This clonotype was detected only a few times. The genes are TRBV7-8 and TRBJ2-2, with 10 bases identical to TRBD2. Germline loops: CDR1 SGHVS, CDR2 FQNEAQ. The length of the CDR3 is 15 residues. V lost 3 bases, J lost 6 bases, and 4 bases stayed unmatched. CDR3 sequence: CASSFLAGVAGELFF. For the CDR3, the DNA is TGTGCCAGCAGCTTCCTAGCGGGAGTGGCCGGGGAGCTGTTTTTT.

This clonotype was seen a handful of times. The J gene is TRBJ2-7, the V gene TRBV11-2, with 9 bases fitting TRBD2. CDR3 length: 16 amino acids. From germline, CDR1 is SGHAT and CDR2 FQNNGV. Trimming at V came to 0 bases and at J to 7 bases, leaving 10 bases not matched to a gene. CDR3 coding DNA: TGTGCCAGCAGCTTAGATCTGGCTAGCGGGACTGGAGAGCAGTACTTC. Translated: CASSLDLASGTGEQYF.

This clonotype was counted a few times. CDR3 amino acids: CASSTWTGGNGELFF. CDR3 DNA sequence: TGTGCCAGCAGTACCTGGACAGGGGGCAACGGGGAGCTGTTTTTT. The chain recombines TRBV25-1 with TRBJ2-2; 11 nucleotides align to TRBD1. Unmatched junction bases numbered 6, after V lost 5 bases and J lost 7 bases. CDR3 size: 15 residues. CDR1 MGHDK and CDR2 SYGVNS come from the germline V gene. Supplemented by reference TRBV25-1 and TRBJ2-2, the full variable domain reads EADIYQTPRYLVIGTGKKITLECSQTMGHDKMYWYQQDPGMELHLIHYSYGVNSTEKGDLSSESTVSRIRTEHFPLTLESARPSHTSQYLCASSTWTGGNGELFFGEGSRLTVL.

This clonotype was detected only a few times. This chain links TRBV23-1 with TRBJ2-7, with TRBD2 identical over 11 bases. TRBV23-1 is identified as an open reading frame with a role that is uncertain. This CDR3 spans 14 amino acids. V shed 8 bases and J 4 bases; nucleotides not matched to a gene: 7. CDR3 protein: CASQGLAVYYEQYF. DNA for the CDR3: TGCGCCAGCCAGGGACTAGCGGTTTATTACGAGCAGTACTTC.

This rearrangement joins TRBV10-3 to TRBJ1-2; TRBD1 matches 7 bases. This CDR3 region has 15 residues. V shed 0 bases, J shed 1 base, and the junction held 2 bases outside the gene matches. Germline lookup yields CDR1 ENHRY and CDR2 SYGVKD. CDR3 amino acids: CAISESGQLNYGYTF. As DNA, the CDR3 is TGTGCCATCAGTGAGTCGGGACAGCTTAACTATGGCTACACCTTC.

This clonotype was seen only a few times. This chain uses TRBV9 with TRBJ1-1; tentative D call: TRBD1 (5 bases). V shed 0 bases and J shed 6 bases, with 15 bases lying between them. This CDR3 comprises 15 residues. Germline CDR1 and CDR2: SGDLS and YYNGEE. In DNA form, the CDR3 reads TGTGCCAGCAGCGTAGTGGCGCAGGGAGGACCTGAAGCTTTCTTT. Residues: CASSVVAQGGPEAFF.

CDR3 in amino acids: CASSQTGRGPGELFF. The CDR3 DNA reads TGCGCCAGCAGCCAGACGGGCAGGGGGCCCGGGGAGCTGTTTTTT. This chain connects TRBV4-1 to TRBJ2-2; TRBD1 aligns across 8 bases. CDR1 is MGHRA, CDR2 YSYEKL, per germline. Trimming took 3 bases from V and 6 from J; bases not matched to a gene: 6. The CDR3 runs to 15 residues.

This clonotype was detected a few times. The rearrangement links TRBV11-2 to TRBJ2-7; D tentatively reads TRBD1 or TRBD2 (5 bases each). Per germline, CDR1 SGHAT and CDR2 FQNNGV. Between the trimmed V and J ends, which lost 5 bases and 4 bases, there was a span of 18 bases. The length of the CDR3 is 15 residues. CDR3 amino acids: CASSPAGTAPYEQYF. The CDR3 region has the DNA TGTGCCAGCAGCCCGGCCGGGACGGCACCGTACGAGCAGTACTTC.

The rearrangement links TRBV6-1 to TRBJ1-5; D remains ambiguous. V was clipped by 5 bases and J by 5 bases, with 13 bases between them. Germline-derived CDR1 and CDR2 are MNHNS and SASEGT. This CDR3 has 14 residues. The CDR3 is CASSPRTAYQPQHF. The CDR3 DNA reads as TGTGCCAGCAGTCCGCGGACGGCCTATCAGCCCCAGCATTTT.

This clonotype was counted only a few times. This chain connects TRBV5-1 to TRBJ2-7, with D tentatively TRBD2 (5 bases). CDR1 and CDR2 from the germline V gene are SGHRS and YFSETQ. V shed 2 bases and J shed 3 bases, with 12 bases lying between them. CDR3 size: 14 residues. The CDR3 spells CASSFHLGSYEQYF. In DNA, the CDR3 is TGCGCCAGCAGCTTCCACCTAGGGAGCTACGAGCAGTACTTC. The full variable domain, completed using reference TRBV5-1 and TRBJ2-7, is KAGVTQTPRYLIKTRGQQVTLSCSPISGHRSVSWYQQTPGQGLQFLFEYFSETQRNKGNFPGRFSGRQFSNSRSEMNVSTLELGDSALYLCASSFHLGSYEQYFGPGTRLTVT.

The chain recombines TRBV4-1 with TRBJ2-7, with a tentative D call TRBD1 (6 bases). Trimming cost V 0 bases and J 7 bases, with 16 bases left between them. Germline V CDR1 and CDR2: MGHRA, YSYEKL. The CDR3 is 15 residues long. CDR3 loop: CASSQEPGQLREQYF. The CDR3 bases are TGCGCCAGCAGCCAAGAACCCGGACAGCTTAGGGAGCAGTACTTC.

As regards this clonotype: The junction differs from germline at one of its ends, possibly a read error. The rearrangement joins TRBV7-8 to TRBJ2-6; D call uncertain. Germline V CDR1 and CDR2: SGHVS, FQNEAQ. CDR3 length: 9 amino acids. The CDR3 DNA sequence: TGTGCCAGCAGCGGAGCTATTGATTTC. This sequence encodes CASSGAIDF.

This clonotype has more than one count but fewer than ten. The CDR3 is CASSFRGLFTGELFF. The CDR3 DNA reads TGTGCCAGCAGTTTTAGGGGACTCTTTACCGGGGAGCTGTTTTTT. This chain links TRBV12-3 or TRBV12-4 with TRBJ2-2, with a possible D match to TRBD2 (6 bases). The CDR3 is 15 residues long. The V end was cut by 3 bases, the J end by 5 bases, with 13 bases between.

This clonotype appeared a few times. In DNA, the CDR3 is TGTGCCAGCAGAGGGGTAGCGGACACCTCCTACAATGAGCAGTTCTTC. It codes for CASRGVADTSYNEQFF. The chain links TRBV12-3 or TRBV12-4 to TRBJ2-1; maybe TRBD2 (6 bases). This CDR3 region has 16 residues. V was cut by 6 bases and J by 0 bases, with 15 bases left in between.

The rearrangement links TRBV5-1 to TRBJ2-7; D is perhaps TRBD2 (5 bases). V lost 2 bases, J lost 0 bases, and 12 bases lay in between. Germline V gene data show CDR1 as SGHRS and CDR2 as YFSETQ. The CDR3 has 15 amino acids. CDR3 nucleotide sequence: TGCGCCAGCAGCTTTTTGGACTCCATCTCCTACGAGCAGTACTTC. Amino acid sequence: CASSFLDSISYEQYF.

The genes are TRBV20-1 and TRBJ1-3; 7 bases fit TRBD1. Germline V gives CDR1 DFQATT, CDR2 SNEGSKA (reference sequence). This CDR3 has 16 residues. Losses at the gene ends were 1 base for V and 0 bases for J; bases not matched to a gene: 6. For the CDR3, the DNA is TGCAGTGCTAGAGGCAGGGGGGCCCGCTCTGGAAACACCATATATTTT. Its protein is CSARGRGARSGNTIYF.